The source of this T cell receptor beta chain is a study of technical replicates of blood from a few donors. Profiled with immunoSEQ multiplex PCR; TCRdb holds only in-frame clones, not every one. The sample lists under 95,000 clones, around 94% occurring once. V lost 5 bases to trimming and J lost 2 bases, with 7 bases between them. Per germline, CDR1 SEHNR and CDR2 FQNEAQ (reference sequence). The CDR3 runs to 14 residues. This rearrangement joins TRBV7-9 to TRBJ2-6, with D unresolved. Sequenced input: T cells isolated from PBMCs. This TCR was sampled from a human donor in good health. The CDR3 DNA sequence: TGTGCCAGCAGCAACAGTACTGGGGCCAACGTCCTGACTTTC. Its protein product is CASSNSTGANVLTF.